This T cell receptor beta chain was obtained from a study of early T cells in non-severe SARS-CoV-2 infection. Study in general: From unsorted whole blood, bulk RNA was sequenced, and the chains remained unpaired.

Individual cDNA molecules carried attached unique molecular identifiers. One entry per CDR3 protein results from TCRdb running MiXCR on the 5' RACE reads. The top ten clones hold 8.6% of a sample with some 60,000 distinct CDR3 sequences, more than 8.5% of them seen once. V shed 0 bases and J shed 6 bases, with 3 bases lying between them. Germline values: CDR1 SGHNT, CDR2 YENEEA. This CDR3 is built from 11 residues. This receptor was taken from an adult who was a healthcare worker with PCR-confirmed SARS-CoV-2 infection or an uninfected control (not recorded which). Source material: whole blood. V gene TRBV11-3 combines with J gene TRBJ2-7; D is uncertain. The CDR3 loop reads CASSLDLEQYF. The DNA for the CDR3 is TGTGCCAGCAGCTTAGACCTCGAGCAGTACTTC.